The 19 T cell receptor beta chains presented below share a single source sample, sequenced in a study of CD8+CD57+ T cells in acquired aplastic anemia. All sequencing subjects had displayed CD8+CD57+ cell expansion on flow cytometry. Genomic DNA provided the template from which TCR beta VDJ and CDR3 profiles were obtained. MiXCR was run by TCRdb on the reads, yielding one entry per CDR3 protein. The sample holds under 200,000 distinct CDR3 sequences, 40% to 55% seen once. Sample: sorted CD4+, CD8+, or CD8+CD57+ T cells (not recorded which) from PBMCs. These receptors were taken from a human donor with aplastic anemia.

This clonotype was detected ten times or more. This chain joins TRBV10-3 and TRBJ2-5; a possible D gene is TRBD2 (5 bases). V lost 2 bases and J 2 bases, leaving 9 bases between the germline ends. CDR1 is ENHRY and CDR2 is SYGVKD in the germline V gene. There are 14 residues in the CDR3. In nucleotides, the CDR3 is TGTGCCATCAGTGAGGAGGGTCGGCAAGAGACCCAGTACTTC. It yields the protein CAISEEGRQETQYF.

This clonotype showed up just a few times. The chain carries TRBV7-9 and TRBJ2-5; D is tentatively TRBD1 or TRBD2 (5 bases each). V was pared by 0 bases and J by 1 base, with 12 bases between. The CDR3 runs to 16 residues. CDR1 and CDR2 from the germline V gene are SEHNR and FQNEAQ (reference sequence). In DNA form, the CDR3 reads TGTGCCAGCAGCTTAGCGCTCGGGGCCCTCCAAGAGACCCAGTACTTC. It translates to CASSLALGALQETQYF.

This sequence joins TRBV5-1 and TRBJ2-3, with D perhaps TRBD1 (6 bases). The CDR3 totals 15 residues. V was cut by 0 bases and J by 0 bases, with 8 bases left in between. Germline CDR1 and CDR2: SGHRS and YFSETQ. CDR3 in amino acids: CASSLDGTSTDTQYF. CDR3 DNA: TGCGCCAGCAGCTTGGACGGGACAAGCACAGATACGCAGTATTTT. Full variable domain (remainder filled in from reference TRBV5-1 and TRBJ2-3): KAGVTQTPRYLIKTRGQQVTLSCSPISGHRSVSWYQQTPGQGLQFLFEYFSETQRNKGNFPGRFSGRQFSNSRSEMNVSTLELGDSALYLCASSLDGTSTDTQYFGPGTRLTVL.

This clonotype was seen only a few times. The chain employs TRBV29-1 and TRBJ1-2; no definite D call. CDR3 length: 12 residues. V dropped 4 bases and J dropped 2 bases, with 8 bases sitting between them. Per the germline V gene, CDR1 is SQVTM and CDR2 is ANQGSEA. The CDR3 is CSVGADNYGYTF. Here the CDR3 DNA reads TGCAGCGTTGGGGCAGACAACTATGGCTACACCTTC.

This clonotype was found many times. The chain combines TRBV5-6 with TRBJ1-4; maybe TRBD1 (6 bases). The CDR3 spans 15 residues. Per the germline V gene, CDR1 is SGHDT and CDR2 is YYEEEE. The V gene lost 2 bases and the J gene lost 0 bases, with 8 bases spanning the gap. The CDR3 sequence is CASSFWTATNEKLFF. The DNA for the CDR3 is TGTGCCAGCAGCTTCTGGACAGCAACTAATGAAAAACTGTTTTTT.

V is TRBV10-3 and J is TRBJ2-3; 8 bases agree with TRBD2. V was clipped by 7 bases and J by 2 bases; unmatched bases: 5. This CDR3 spans 14 amino acids. Germline V gene sequence: CDR1 ENHRY, CDR2 SYGVKD. The CDR3 region is CAIMTGGATDTQYF. The DNA for the CDR3 is TGTGCCATCATGACGGGGGGGGCCACAGATACGCAGTATTTT.

This clonotype was found a few times. This sequence joins TRBV24-1 and TRBJ1-1; 9 bases are shared with TRBD1. Per germline, CDR1 KGHDR and CDR2 SFDVKD. Losses at the gene ends were 3 bases for V and 10 bases for J; bases not matched to a gene: 5. The CDR3 runs to 13 residues. The CDR3 spells CATSDRTGVGAFF. The CDR3 DNA follows: TGTGCCACCAGTGATCGGACAGGGGTGGGAGCTTTCTTT.

The rearrangement links TRBV5-1 to TRBJ1-3, with no clear D. This CDR3 region has 15 residues. CDR1 and CDR2 (germline): SGHRS, YFSETQ. Trimming took off 0 bases at V and 0 bases at J, with 7 bases between the two ends. As DNA, the CDR3 is TGCGCCAGCAGCTTGGTTCCAGACTCTGGAAACACCATATATTTT. Amino acid sequence: CASSLVPDSGNTIYF.

This clonotype was seen a single time. The chain employs TRBV24-1 and TRBJ2-5, with 9 bases identical to TRBD1. Trimming cost V 4 bases and J 3 bases; bases outside gene matches: 8. The CDR3 has 16 amino acids. CDR1 is KGHDR, CDR2 SFDVKD, per germline. CDR3 region: CATSDPRRTGEETQYF. In DNA form, the CDR3 reads TGTGCCACCAGTGACCCGAGGAGGACAGGGGAAGAGACCCAGTACTTC.

This chain joins TRBV19 and TRBJ2-5; 12 positions match TRBD1. The V gene's germline CDR1 is LNHDA and CDR2 SQIVND (reference sequence). The CDR3 is made up of 15 amino acids. The junction had 9 bases not matched to a gene; V was cut back by 8 bases and J by 5 bases. The CDR3 DNA reads as TGTGCCAGTGACCCGGGACAGGGGGCTTGGGAGACCCAGTACTTC. It specifies CASDPGQGAWETQYF.

The table lists this clonotype with a count of one. Written as DNA, the CDR3 is TGTGCCAGCAGTGCCGTGGGGGCGAGTGGAAATGAGCAGTTCTTC. It specifies CASSAVGASGNEQFF. The chain uses TRBV2 and TRBJ2-1; D is possibly TRBD1 (6 bases). Germline CDR1 SNHLY, CDR2 FYNNEI. The germline V and J ends were trimmed by 4 bases and 7 bases, with 17 bases remaining between them. This CDR3 is 15 amino acids long.

This clonotype was detected once. V gene TRBV19 combines with J gene TRBJ2-3; 11 bases match TRBD2. Trimming removed 4 bases from V and 6 bases from J; junction bases left unmatched: 6. The CDR3 is made up of 15 amino acids. Germline assignment: CDR1 LNHDA and CDR2 SQIVND (reference sequence). The CDR3, as DNA: TGTGCCAGTAGTACTAGCGGGAGGTCAGGGGATACGCAGTATTTT. As protein: CASSTSGRSGDTQYF.

This clonotype was recorded many times. The chain couples TRBV30 to TRBJ1-1; D perhaps matches TRBD1 (5 bases). The CDR3 length is 13 residues. V shed 5 bases and J shed 4 bases, with 14 bases lying between them. Germline V gene data show CDR1 as GTSNPN and CDR2 as SVGIG (reference sequence). CDR3 coding DNA: TGTGCCTGGGGTAGACAGTCTACCACTGAAGCTTTCTTT. The encoded protein is CAWGRQSTTEAFF.

The chain recombines TRBV29-1 with TRBJ1-1, with TRBD1 as a possible D gene (5 bases). Trimming shortened V by 6 bases and J by 4 bases, and 24 bases separated the two germline ends. Germline loops: CDR1 SQVTM, CDR2 ANQGSEA. The CDR3 consists of 16 residues. CDR3 residues: CSVLKVLGRGGTEAFF. In nucleotides, the CDR3 is TGCAGCGTCCTCAAAGTTTTGGGGCGCGGGGGCACTGAAGCTTTCTTT.

As to this clonotype: Its ends do not fully match the called genes, so a read error is possible. This rearrangement joins TRBV24-1 to TRBJ1-4; D not certain. CDR3 length: 13 amino acids. In germline, CDR1 is KGHDR, CDR2 SFDVKD. The CDR3 reads CATSDLQEERLFF. The CDR3 DNA sequence: TGTGCCACCAGTGACTTGCAGGAAGAAAGACTGTTTTTT.

V and J are TRBV24-1 and TRBJ1-4; no reliable D call. Germline values: CDR1 KGHDR, CDR2 SFDVKD. V lost 4 bases, J lost 8 bases, and 10 bases lay in between. The CDR3 is made up of 13 amino acids. The CDR3: CATSDITSEKLFF. The CDR3 DNA follows: TGTGCCACCAGTGACATTACATCGGAAAAACTGTTTTTT.

Remarks on this clonotype: Given the absence of the conserved phenylalanine or tryptophan at the CDR3 end, a read error is likely. The chain recombines TRBV29-1 with TRBJ1-5; a weak D match, TRBD1 (5 bases). V lost 4 bases and J lost 5, with 9 bases in between. The CDR3 length is 12 residues. Germline V gene lookup returns CDR1 SQVTM and CDR2 ANQGSEA. CDR3 loop: CSVGARDQPQHL. The CDR3 region has the DNA TGCAGCGTTGGGGCCAGGGATCAGCCCCAGCATCTT.

This clonotype occurred many times. V is TRBV3-1 and J is TRBJ2-3; tentatively, D is TRBD2 (5 bases). This CDR3 contains 12 residues. The V end was cut by 4 bases, the J end by 4 bases, with 6 bases between. Germline V lookup: CDR1 LGHDT, CDR2 YNNKEL (reference sequence). This CDR3 is CASSRAADTQYF. The CDR3 DNA reads TGTGCCAGCAGCCGAGCGGCAGATACGCAGTATTTT.

The rearrangement links TRBV6-1 to TRBJ1-1; D remains unclear. Germline V CDR1 and CDR2: MNHNS, SASEGT. V lost 5 bases, J lost 2 bases, and 12 bases lay in between. The CDR3 is made up of 14 amino acids. The CDR3 DNA reads TGTGCCAGCAGTCCGTCCCGATTTAACACTGAAGCTTTCTTT. Protein sequence: CASSPSRFNTEAFF.